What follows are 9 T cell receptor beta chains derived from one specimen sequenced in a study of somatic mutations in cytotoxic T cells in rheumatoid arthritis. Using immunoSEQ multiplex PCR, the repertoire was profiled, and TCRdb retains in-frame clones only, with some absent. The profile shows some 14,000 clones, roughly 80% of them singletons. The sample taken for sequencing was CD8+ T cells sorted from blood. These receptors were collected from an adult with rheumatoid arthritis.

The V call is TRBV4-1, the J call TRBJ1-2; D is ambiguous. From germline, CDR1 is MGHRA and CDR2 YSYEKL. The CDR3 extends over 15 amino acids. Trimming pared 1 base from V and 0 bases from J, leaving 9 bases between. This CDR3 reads CASSQVQATNYGYTF. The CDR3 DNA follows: TGCGCCAGCAGCCAAGTGCAGGCTACTAACTATGGCTACACCTTC.

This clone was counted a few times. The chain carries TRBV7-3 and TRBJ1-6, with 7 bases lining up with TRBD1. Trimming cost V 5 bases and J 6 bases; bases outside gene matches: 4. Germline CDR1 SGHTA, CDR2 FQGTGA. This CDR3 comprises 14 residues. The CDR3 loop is CASSAGQFNSPLHF. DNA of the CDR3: TGTGCCAGCAGCGCGGGACAGTTTAATTCACCCCTCCACTTT.

Here the CDR3 reads CASSERGTNYGYTF. CDR3 DNA sequence: TGTGCCAGCTCCGAACGGGGGACTAACTATGGCTACACCTTC. The chain is built from TRBV5-6 and TRBJ1-2, with D possibly being TRBD1 (5 bases). Germline V gene lookup returns CDR1 SGHDT and CDR2 YYEEEE. V was clipped by 7 bases and J by 0 bases, with 13 bases between them. There are 14 residues in the CDR3.

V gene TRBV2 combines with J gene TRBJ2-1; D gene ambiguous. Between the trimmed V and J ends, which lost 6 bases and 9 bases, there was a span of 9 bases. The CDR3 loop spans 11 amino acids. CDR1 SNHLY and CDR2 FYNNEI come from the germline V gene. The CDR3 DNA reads TGTGCCAGCAGAGCATCCTTTGAGCAGTTCTTC. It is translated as CASRASFEQFF.

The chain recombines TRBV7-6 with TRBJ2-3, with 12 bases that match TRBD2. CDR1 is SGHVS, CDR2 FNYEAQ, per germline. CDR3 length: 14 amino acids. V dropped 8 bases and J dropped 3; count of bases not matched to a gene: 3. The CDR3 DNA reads TGTGCCAGCGGTCTAGCGGGGGGGACAGATACGCAGTATTTT. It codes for CASGLAGGTDTQYF.

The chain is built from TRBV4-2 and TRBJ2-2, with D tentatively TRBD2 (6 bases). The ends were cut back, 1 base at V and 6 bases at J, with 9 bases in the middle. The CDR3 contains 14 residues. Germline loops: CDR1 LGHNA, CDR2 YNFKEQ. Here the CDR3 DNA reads TGTGCCAGCAGCCAAGCGGGGGAGGCCGGGGAGCTGTTTTTT. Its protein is CASSQAGEAGELFF.

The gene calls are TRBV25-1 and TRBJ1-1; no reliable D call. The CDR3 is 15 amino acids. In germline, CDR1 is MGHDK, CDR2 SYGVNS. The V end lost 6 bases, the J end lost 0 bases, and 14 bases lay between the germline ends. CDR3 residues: CASSVGSLMNTEAFF. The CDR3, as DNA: TGTGCCAGCAGCGTGGGCAGCCTTATGAACACTGAAGCTTTCTTT. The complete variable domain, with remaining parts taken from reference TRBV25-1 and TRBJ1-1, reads EADIYQTPRYLVIGTGKKITLECSQTMGHDKMYWYQQDPGMELHLIHYSYGVNSTEKGDLSSESTVSRIRTEHFPLTLESARPSHTSQYLCASSVGSLMNTEAFFGQGTRLTVV.

This CDR3 is CSVYGGSSYEQYF. The DNA of the CDR3 is TGCAGCGTTTATGGGGGCAGCTCCTACGAGCAGTACTTC. V and J are TRBV29-1 and TRBJ2-7, with D perhaps TRBD1 (6 bases). Germline values: CDR1 SQVTM, CDR2 ANQGSEA. Trimming stripped 5 bases from V and 0 bases from J, with 11 bases between. The CDR3 consists of 13 residues.

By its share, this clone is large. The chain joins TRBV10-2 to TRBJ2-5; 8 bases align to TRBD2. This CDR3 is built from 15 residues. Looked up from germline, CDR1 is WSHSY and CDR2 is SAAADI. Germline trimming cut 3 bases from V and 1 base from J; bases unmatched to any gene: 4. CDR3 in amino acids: CASSEGLASQETQYF. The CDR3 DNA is TGCGCCAGCAGTGAAGGACTAGCCAGCCAAGAGACCCAGTACTTC.